Listed below are T cell receptor beta chains from one sample, sequenced in a study of blood T cell repertoires in COVID-19. TCRdb keeps only in-frame clones here, not all; method: immunoSEQ multiplex PCR. This table has roughly 330,000 clones, 86% appearing once. The sample comprised peripheral blood. Receptors originate from a woman in her fifties or sixties with acute or convalescent COVID-19. The CDR3 runs from the conserved cysteine through the conserved F or W. A D gene is named only where the DNA matches it firmly. For some rows the clone size is stated as once, few or many, or as a class when expanded; others skip it.

j_gene,v_gene,d_gene,len,abundance,CDR3aa,CDR3nt
TRBJ1-1,TRBV3-1/TRBV3-2,NA,15,NA,CASSQGLEKNTEAFF,TGTGCCAGCAGCCAAGGGCTGGAGAAGAACACTGAAGCTTTCTTT
TRBJ1-3,TRBV6-5,NA,14,NA,CASTPLVSGNTIYF,TGTGCCAGCACCCCGTTGGTTTCGGGGAACACCATATATTTT
TRBJ2-5,TRBV7-3,NA,15,NA,CASSLGGADQETQYF,TGTGCCAGCAGCTTGGGTGGGGCCGACCAAGAGACCCAGTACTTC
TRBJ2-5,TRBV7-2,NA,14,NA,CASSLSGVQETQYF,TGTGCCAGCAGCTTATCGGGAGTCCAAGAGACCCAGTACTTC
TRBJ2-5,TRBV5-6,NA,13,NA,CASSLGRGETQYF,TGTGCCAGCAGCCTGGGACGGGGAGAGACCCAGTACTTC
TRBJ2-7,TRBV10-3,NA,12,NA,CAISPGFYEQYF,TGTGCCATCAGCCCGGGATTCTACGAGCAGTACTTC
TRBJ1-2,TRBV12-3/TRBV12-4,NA,13,NA,CASSYLSNYGYTF,TGTGCCAGCAGTTATCTTTCTAACTATGGCTACACCTTC
TRBJ1-2,TRBV5-8,NA,15,NA,CASSLGHQGAYGYTF,TGTGCCAGCAGCTTGGGACACCAAGGGGCCTATGGCTACACCTTC
TRBJ2-7,TRBV5-1,TRBD2,15,NA,CASSNTSGSFYEQYF,TGCGCCAGCAGCAACACTAGCGGGAGCTTCTACGAGCAGTACTTC
TRBJ2-7,TRBV28,TRBD2,15,NA,CASSPRGLAEYEQYF,TGTGCCAGCAGTCCCAGGGGACTAGCGGAGTACGAGCAGTACTTC
TRBJ2-1,TRBV29-1,TRBD2,15,NA,CSVAGTSGSGDEQFF,TGCAGCGTTGCCGGGACTAGCGGGAGCGGGGATGAGCAGTTCTTC
TRBJ1-5,TRBV19,NA,16,NA,CASSIRDGVAGQPQHF,TGTGCCAGTAGTATTCGTGATGGGGTAGCGGGGCAGCCCCAGCATTTT
TRBJ2-7,TRBV7-2,TRBD2,15,NA,CASSPPPGLPYEQYF,TGTGCCAGCAGCCCTCCTCCGGGACTACCTTACGAGCAGTACTTC
TRBJ2-5,TRBV28,NA,12,NA,CASSSTTVTQYF,TGTGCCAGCAGTTCAACTACGGTGACCCAGTACTTC
TRBJ1-4,TRBV6-1,NA,16,NA,CASSEGTLSTNEKLFF,TGTGCCAGCAGTGAAGGGACACTGTCGACTAATGAAAAACTGTTTTTT
TRBJ1-2,TRBV13,TRBD1,14,NA,CASSLLRGRKGYTF,TGTGCCAGCAGCTTACTCAGGGGGCGGAAGGGCTACACCTTC
TRBJ2-3,TRBV7-2,NA,15,NA,CASSLIGLWTDTQYF,TGTGCCAGCAGCTTAATCGGACTTTGGACAGATACGCAGTATTTT
TRBJ2-1,TRBV4-2,TRBD1,17,NA,CASSQEGQGLSYNEQFF,TGTGCCAGCAGCCAAGAGGGACAGGGACTCTCCTACAATGAGCAGTTCTTC
TRBJ2-1,TRBV7-6,NA,15,NA,CASSLDGSSYNEQFF,TGTGCCAGCAGCTTAGACGGGAGTTCCTACAATGAGCAGTTCTTC
TRBJ2-1,TRBV20-1,TRBD2,14,NA,CSASLFGTSNEQFF,TGCAGTGCTAGTTTATTCGGGACTAGTAATGAGCAGTTCTTC
TRBJ2-7,TRBV30,NA,14,NA,CAWTNGGTPYEQYF,TGTGCCTGGACAAACGGCGGAACCCCCTACGAGCAGTACTTC
TRBJ2-1,TRBV3-1/TRBV3-2,TRBD2,12,NA,CASSLGTRAGFF,TGTGCCAGCAGCCTAGGGACTAGGGCTGGGTTCTTC
TRBJ2-7,TRBV6-5,TRBD1,14,once,CASRRSRQGYEQYF,TGTGCCAGCAGGCGATCTCGACAGGGCTACGAGCAGTACTTC
TRBJ2-3,TRBV27,NA,15,NA,CASGQLGGETDTQYF,TGTGCCAGCGGGCAATTAGGGGGGGAAACAGATACGCAGTATTTT
TRBJ2-7,TRBV6-2/TRBV6-3,NA,15,NA,CASSYSLAGTYEQYF,TGTGCCAGCAGTTACTCGCTGGCAGGAACCTACGAGCAGTACTTC
TRBJ1-2,TRBV24-1,NA,12,NA,CATSLGDGGYTF,TGTGCCACCAGTCTTGGCGACGGGGGCTACACCTTC
TRBJ2-7,TRBV19,NA,16,few,CASSIQGGRISYEQYF,TGTGCCAGTAGTATCCAGGGAGGAAGAATTTCCTACGAGCAGTACTTC
TRBJ1-1,TRBV9,NA,15,NA,CASSEQPSLNTEAFF,TGTGCCAGCAGCGAACAGCCGAGCCTGAACACTGAAGCTTTCTTT
TRBJ1-2,TRBV29-1,TRBD1,11,once,CSVGTGDGYTF,TGCAGCGTCGGGACAGGGGATGGCTACACCTTC
TRBJ2-1,TRBV19,NA,13,once,CDHCRSSYNEQFF,TGTGACCATTGCCGGAGCTCCTACAATGAGCAGTTCTTC
TRBJ2-6,TRBV24-1,NA,17,NA,CATSDIGVHSGANVLTF,TGTGCCACCAGTGATATCGGGGTCCACTCTGGGGCCAACGTCCTGACTTTC
TRBJ1-1,TRBV5-1,TRBD1,16,few,CASSLWTGRGTTEAFF,TGCGCCAGCAGCTTGTGGACAGGTAGGGGGACCACTGAAGCTTTCTTT
TRBJ1-3,TRBV10-3,NA,13,NA,CAISDQVGNTIYF,TGTGCCATCAGTGACCAGGTTGGAAACACCATATATTTT
TRBJ2-7,TRBV7-2,NA,13,few,CASSLGQDYEQYF,TGTGCCAGCAGCTTAGGACAGGACTACGAGCAGTACTTC
TRBJ1-4,TRBV9,NA,15,NA,CASSVRGATNEKLFF,TGTGCCAGCAGCGTACGGGGAGCAACTAATGAAAAACTGTTTTTT
TRBJ2-1,TRBV4-1,TRBD2,20,NA,CASSQDILAGGPGSYNEQFF,TGCGCCAGCAGCCAAGATATACTAGCGGGAGGGCCGGGCTCCTACAATGAGCAGTTCTTC
TRBJ2-5,TRBV20-1,NA,11,NA,CSARVRETQYF,TGCAGTGCTAGAGTCAGAGAGACCCAGTACTTC
TRBJ2-1,TRBV19,NA,16,NA,CASSRGGEYVVTEQFF,TGTGCCAGTAGTAGGGGCGGGGAGTACGTCGTCACTGAGCAGTTCTTC
TRBJ1-3,TRBV7-2,TRBD1,15,once,CASSPTGGSGNTIYF,TGTGCCAGCAGCCCTACAGGGGGCTCTGGAAACACCATATATTTT
TRBJ2-1,TRBV7-9,NA,14,once,CASSPSGADNEQFF,TGTGCCAGCAGCCCGAGTGGGGCGGACAATGAGCAGTTCTTC
TRBJ1-6,TRBV7-2,TRBD1,14,NA,CASINDRGGSPLHF,TGTGCCAGCATCAACGACAGGGGGGGTTCACCCCTCCACTTT
TRBJ2-1,TRBV7-8,NA,16,NA,CASSLARVPNYNEQFF,TGTGCCAGCAGCTTAGCGAGGGTCCCGAACTACAATGAGCAGTTCTTC
TRBJ2-7,TRBV7-9,NA,12,NA,CASSLSSYEQYF,TGTGCCAGCAGCTTATCGAGCTACGAGCAGTACTTC
TRBJ1-5,TRBV6-5,NA,13,NA,CASSRQSNQPQHF,TGTGCCAGCAGCAGACAAAGCAATCAGCCCCAGCATTTT
TRBJ2-3,TRBV6-1,NA,13,NA,CASSEGLRDTQYF,TGTGCCAGCAGTGAGGGGCTGAGGGATACGCAGTATTTT
TRBJ2-3,TRBV27,TRBD2,16,NA,CASSLSGGSRTDTQYF,TGTGCCAGCAGTTTAAGCGGCGGGAGTCGCACAGATACGCAGTATTTT
TRBJ2-1,TRBV9,NA,13,NA,CASSVVEMSEQFF,TGTGCCAGCAGCGTAGTGGAGATGAGTGAGCAGTTCTTC
TRBJ2-7,TRBV28,TRBD2,14,NA,CASFPGGPNYEQYF,TGTGCCAGCTTCCCGGGGGGGCCCAACTACGAGCAGTACTTC
TRBJ1-2,TRBV3-1/TRBV3-2,TRBD1,16,NA,CASRAPPGQGGHGYTF,TGTGCCAGCAGAGCACCCCCGGGACAGGGTGGCCATGGCTACACCTTC
TRBJ2-7,TRBV28,NA,13,NA,CASRPPDIYEQYF,TGTGCCAGCAGACCCCCAGACATCTACGAGCAGTACTTC
TRBJ1-2,TRBV4-1,NA,13,once,CASSQVSLYGYTF,TGCGCCAGCAGCCAAGTTAGCCTCTATGGCTACACCTTC